The 26 T cell receptor beta chains below come from one sample, sequenced in a study of shared clonotypes between healthy human individuals. Measured with immunoSEQ multiplex PCR; TCRdb has only the in-frame clones, and not every one. Of some 500,000 clones listed, over 60% are singletons. The specimen was PBMCs. Receptors originate from a woman between 35 and 50 years old in good health. Some clones in this sample may be carry-over from other donors' samples.

The CDR3 region has the DNA TGCGCCAGCAGACCAAATGACAGGGAATCGGGTGAAGCTTTCTTT. Translating it yields CASRPNDRESGEAFF. The rearrangement uses TRBV10-1 and TRBJ1-1; 7 positions match TRBD1. This CDR3 spans 15 amino acids. CDR1 and CDR2 from the germline V gene are WNHNN and SYGVQD (reference sequence). V trimming: 6 bases; J trimming: 7 bases; junction bases outside the gene matches: 14.

The rearrangement links TRBV9 to TRBJ2-1, with TRBD2 matching 12 bases. From germline, CDR1 is SGDLS and CDR2 YYNGEE. V lost 3 bases, J lost 2 bases, and 6 bases stayed unmatched. The CDR3 loop spans 17 amino acids. The CDR3: CASSGSRLAGAYNEQFF. The CDR3, as DNA: TGTGCCAGCAGCGGCTCCAGACTAGCGGGAGCCTACAATGAGCAGTTCTTC.

The chain combines TRBV10-3 with TRBJ1-1; TRBD1 aligns across 8 bases. The CDR3 covers 14 residues. CDR1 is ENHRY and CDR2 is SYGVKD in the germline V gene. With V trimmed by 6 bases and J by 4 bases, 7 bases remained unmatched. The DNA for the CDR3 is TGTGCCATCAGCCCCGACAGGGGCGGCACTGAAGCTTTCTTT. It translates to CAISPDRGGTEAFF.

On this clone itself: A much bigger clone sits one base away, suggesting this may be a read error. This CDR3 is also generated by other DNA sequences in the sample. The V gene is TRBV5-1, the J gene TRBJ2-2; 9 nucleotides agree with TRBD1. Per the germline V gene, CDR1 is SGHRS and CDR2 is YFSETQ. The CDR3 covers 15 residues. The CDR3 nucleotides are TGCGCCAGCAGCTCGGGGACAGGGTACACCGGGGAGCTGTTTTTC. Its protein is CASSSGTGYTGELFF.

CDR3 DNA sequence: TGTGCCAGCAGCCAAGATTACGGCAGGGACTACGAGCAGTACTTC. This translates into CASSQDYGRDYEQYF. This rearrangement joins TRBV14 to TRBJ2-7; TRBD1 is a possible D gene (5 bases). The CDR3 consists of 15 residues. Between the trimmed V and J ends, which lost 0 bases and 3 bases, there was a span of 12 bases. CDR1 SGHDN and CDR2 FVKESK come from the germline V gene.

The chain joins TRBV2 to TRBJ1-2; D perhaps matches TRBD1 (5 bases). This CDR3 comprises 14 residues. V lost 4 bases and J 0 bases, leaving 9 bases between the germline ends. From germline, CDR1 is SNHLY and CDR2 FYNNEI. CDR3 in DNA: TGTGCCAGCAGTGGACAGACTACTAACTATGGCTACACCTTC. It specifies CASSGQTTNYGYTF.

The chain links TRBV2 to TRBJ2-7, with D possibly matching TRBD1 (8 bases). Per germline, CDR1 SNHLY and CDR2 FYNNEI. Trimming removed 6 bases from V and 2 bases from J, with 17 bases in between. The CDR3 loop spans 15 amino acids. The CDR3 DNA sequence: TGTGCCAGCAGGGCAGACAGGGGACTAACCTACGAGCAGTACTTC. It encodes CASRADRGLTYEQYF. Based on the CDR3 plus reference TRBV2 and TRBJ2-7, the full variable domain is EPEVTQTPSHQVTQMGQEVILRCVPISNHLYFYWYRQILGQKVEFLVSFYNNEISEKSEIFDDQFSVERPDGSNFTLKIRSTKLEDSAMYFCASRADRGLTYEQYFGPGTRLTVT.

In its sample, this clone was seen once. Written as DNA, the CDR3 is TGTGCCAGCAGCATCTACTCCGGGACTAGCGGGAACGAGCAGTACTTC. This sequence encodes CASSIYSGTSGNEQYF. The chain couples TRBV21-1 to TRBJ2-7; TRBD2 was called by the table and not checked on the DNA. TRBV21-1 represents a pseudogene. CDR3 length: 16 amino acids.

A word on this clone: This likely came from a read error, as a far larger clone is one base away. The chain is built from TRBV30 and TRBJ2-2, with D possibly being TRBD2 (5 bases). The CDR3 extends over 17 amino acids. Germline V gives CDR1 GTSNPN, CDR2 SVGIG (reference sequence). The CDR3 sequence: CARGLPAGRANTGEPFF. The DNA of the CDR3 is TGTGCCCGGGGATTACCCGCCGGGCGGGCGAACACCGGGGAGCCGTTTTTT.

In its sample, this clone was seen once. V and J are TRBV21-1 and TRBJ2-3; the table's TRBD2 call for D was not verified on the DNA. TRBV21-1 is a pseudogene segment. The CDR3 runs 18 residues. CDR3: CASSSGTSGGGATDTQYF. Here the CDR3 DNA reads TGTGCCAGCTCTTCCGGGACTAGCGGTGGGGGGGCCACAGATACGCAGTATTTT.

The genes are TRBV27 and TRBJ1-5, with TRBD1 as a possible D gene (6 bases). Trimming left V 5 bases short and J 0 bases short, with 8 bases between. The CDR3 is made up of 14 amino acids. Germline-derived CDR1 and CDR2 are MNHEY and SMNVEV (reference sequence). CDR3: CASSGQYSNQPQHF. CDR3 DNA sequence: TGTGCCAGCAGTGGACAGTATAGCAATCAGCCCCAGCATTTT.

This chain connects TRBV28 to TRBJ1-1; D call uncertain. Germline loops: CDR1 MDHEN, CDR2 SYDVKM. This CDR3 spans 12 amino acids. V shed 6 bases and J shed 0 bases, with 5 bases lying between them. For the CDR3, the DNA is TGTGCCAGCAGGGGTTTGAACACTGAAGCTTTCTTT. This translates into CASRGLNTEAFF.

The chain couples TRBV28 to TRBJ2-7; possibly TRBD1 for D (5 bases). The germline gives CDR1 MDHEN, CDR2 SYDVKM. With 5 bases removed from V and 0 bases from J, the gap between germline ends came to 11 bases. The CDR3 is 14 residues long. CDR3 nucleotide sequence: TGTGCCAGCAGTCTGGCAGGGCACTCCTACGAGCAGTACTTC. It codes for CASSLAGHSYEQYF.

J is TRBJ2-7 and V is TRBV6-6, with D tentatively TRBD1 (5 bases). CDR1 MNHNY and CDR2 SVGAGI come from the germline V gene (reference sequence). The CDR3 length is 15 residues. Trimming removed 5 bases at V and 1 base at J, with 15 bases between. Here the CDR3 reads CASSDTRVWSYEQYF. CDR3 nucleotide sequence: TGTGCCAGCAGTGACACCAGGGTATGGTCCTACGAGCAGTACTTC.

The chain recombines TRBV28 with TRBJ2-1, with 10 bases that match TRBD2. CDR1 is MDHEN, CDR2 SYDVKM, per germline. The junction had 5 bases not matched to a gene; V was cut back by 5 bases and J by 4 bases. The CDR3 loop spans 15 amino acids. The CDR3 is CASSLSGRAYNEQFF. CDR3 bases: TGTGCCAGCAGTCTGAGCGGGAGGGCGTACAATGAGCAGTTCTTC.

The genes are TRBV29-1 and TRBJ1-1; D is undetermined. The CDR3 runs to 13 residues. Trimming shortened V by 5 bases and J by 4 bases, and 14 bases separated the two germline ends. Germline-derived CDR1 and CDR2 are SQVTM and ANQGSEA. The CDR3 DNA sequence: TGCAGCGTTCAAATCGGTGGTGGCACTGAAGCTTTCTTT. This translates into CSVQIGGGTEAFF. Variable domain in full (rest from reference TRBV29-1 and TRBJ1-1): SAVISQKPSRDICQRGTSLTIQCQVDSQVTMMFWYRQQPGQSLTLIATANQGSEATYESGFVIDKFPISRPNLTFSTLTVSNMSPEDSSIYLCSVQIGGGTEAFFGQGTRLTVV.

This chain joins TRBV28 and TRBJ2-7; the D gene is possibly TRBD2 (6 bases). Trimming left V 2 bases short and J 7 bases short, with 12 bases between. Looked up from germline, CDR1 is MDHEN and CDR2 is SYDVKM. The CDR3 consists of 13 residues. The DNA of the CDR3 is TGTGCCAGCAGTTTAGGAGGGCGGGGAGAGCAGTACTTC. It encodes CASSLGGRGEQYF.

The chain combines TRBV6-5 with TRBJ2-1; D unclear. This CDR3 region has 11 residues. The V and J ends lost 0 bases and 7 bases respectively, with 1 base between them. Germline V lookup: CDR1 MNHEY, CDR2 SVGAGI. The CDR3, as DNA: TGTGCCAGCAGTTACTCGAATGAGCAGTTCTTC. Residues: CASSYSNEQFF.

This clone came up many times. Distinct nucleotide sequences in the sample also encode this CDR3. This chain joins TRBV18 and TRBJ1-2; no clear D. This CDR3 is 16 amino acids long. Germline values: CDR1 KGHSH, CDR2 LQKENI. V was pared by 3 bases and J by 0 bases, with 14 bases between. The CDR3, as DNA: TGTGCCAGCTCACCCCTAAAGGGAAATACTAACTATGGCTACACCTTC. Its protein is CASSPLKGNTNYGYTF.

This clone was seen just once. Other DNA sequences in the sample encode the same CDR3. The chain couples TRBV19 to TRBJ2-7; 8 bases are shared with TRBD1. Germline CDR1 LNHDA, CDR2 SQIVND (reference sequence). The CDR3 contains 14 residues. Trimming at V came to 3 bases and at J to 4 bases, leaving 5 bases not matched to a gene. CDR3: CASSMGTGQYEQYF. CDR3 in DNA: TGTGCCAGTAGTATGGGGACAGGTCAGTACGAGCAGTACTTC.

Regarding this clone: A far larger clone is one base from this, pointing to a likely read error. V usage is TRBV30 and J usage is TRBJ1-5, with TRBD1 matching over 9 bases. Germline CDR1 and CDR2: GTSNPN and SVGIG (reference sequence). The CDR3 totals 15 residues. CDR3 amino acids: CVWSRQGGPNQPQHF. The CDR3 DNA is TGTGTCTGGAGTAGACAGGGGGGGCCGAATCAGCCCCAGCATTTT.

V gene TRBV5-4 combines with J gene TRBJ2-2; D tentatively reads TRBD1 or TRBD2 (5 bases each). V lost 7 bases, J lost 2 bases, and 18 bases lay in between. The CDR3 is 16 amino acids. Germline V CDR1 and CDR2: SGHNT, YYREEE (reference sequence). The CDR3 bases are TGTGCCAGCCATGAACCCGGGACGGAAAACACCGGGGAGCTGTTTTTT. It specifies CASHEPGTENTGELFF.

This rearrangement joins TRBV6-1 to TRBJ1-5; 7 bases fit TRBD1. The CDR3 loop spans 15 amino acids. J was trimmed by 5 bases and V by 5 bases; bases with no gene match: 9. The germline gives CDR1 MNHNS, CDR2 SASEGT. For the CDR3, the DNA is TGTGCCAGCAGTACCAACAGGGGAAGGGATCAGCCCCAGCATTTT. As protein: CASSTNRGRDQPQHF.

This clone was seen once. V and J are TRBV6-5 and TRBJ2-2; 8 nucleotides align to TRBD2. Germline values: CDR1 MNHEY, CDR2 SVGAGI. V shed 6 bases and J 4 bases; nucleotides not matched to a gene: 1. The CDR3 length is 13 residues. The CDR3 here is CASRLAATGELFF. DNA of the CDR3: TGTGCCAGCAGACTAGCGGCCACCGGGGAGCTGTTTTTT.

The J gene is TRBJ2-7, the V gene TRBV7-2; no clear D gene. Germline V gene lookup returns CDR1 SGHTA and CDR2 FQGNSA. The CDR3 runs 14 residues. V lost 5 bases to trimming and J lost 2 bases, with 13 bases between them. The CDR3 region has the DNA TGTGCCAGCAGCCATCCTTCTGGGGCCTACGAGCAGTACTTC. Translated, it gives CASSHPSGAYEQYF.

This rearrangement joins TRBV25-1 to TRBJ1-1, with D possibly TRBD1 on 6 matching bases. V was pared by 6 bases and J by 3 bases, with 14 bases between. CDR3 length: 14 amino acids. Germline V CDR1 and CDR2: MGHDK, SYGVNS. This CDR3 is CASRQTGRDTEAFF. DNA of the CDR3: TGTGCCAGCAGACAAACAGGGAGGGACACTGAAGCTTTCTTT. The full variable domain, in which reference TRBV25-1 and TRBJ1-1 provide the parts outside the CDR3, is EADIYQTPRYLVIGTGKKITLECSQTMGHDKMYWYQQDPGMELHLIHYSYGVNSTEKGDLSSESTVSRIRTEHFPLTLESARPSHTSQYLCASRQTGRDTEAFFGQGTRLTVV.